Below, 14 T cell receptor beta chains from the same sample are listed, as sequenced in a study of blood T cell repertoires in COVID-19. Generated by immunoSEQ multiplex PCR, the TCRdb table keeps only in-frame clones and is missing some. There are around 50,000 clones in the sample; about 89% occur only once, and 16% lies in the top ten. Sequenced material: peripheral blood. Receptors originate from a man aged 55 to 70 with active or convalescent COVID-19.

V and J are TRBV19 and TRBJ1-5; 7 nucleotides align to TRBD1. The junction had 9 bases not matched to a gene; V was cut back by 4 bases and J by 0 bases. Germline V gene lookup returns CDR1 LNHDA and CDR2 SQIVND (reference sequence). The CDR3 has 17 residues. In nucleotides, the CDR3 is TGTGCCAGTAGTAAGGGGGACAGCTACTATAGCAATCAGCCCCAGCATTTT. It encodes CASSKGDSYYSNQPQHF.

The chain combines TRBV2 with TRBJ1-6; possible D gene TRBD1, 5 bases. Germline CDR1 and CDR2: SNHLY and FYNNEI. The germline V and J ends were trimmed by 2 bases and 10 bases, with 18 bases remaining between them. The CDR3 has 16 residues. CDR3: CASSEMGGIGTSPLHF. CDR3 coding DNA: TGTGCCAGCAGTGAAATGGGGGGAATTGGAACATCACCCCTCCACTTT.

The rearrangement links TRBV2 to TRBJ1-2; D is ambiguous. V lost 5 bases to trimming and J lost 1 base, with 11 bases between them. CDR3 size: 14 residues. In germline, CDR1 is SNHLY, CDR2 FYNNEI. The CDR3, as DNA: TGTGCCAGCAGTAGACGGGGAGGTAACTATGGCTACACCTTC. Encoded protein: CASSRRGGNYGYTF. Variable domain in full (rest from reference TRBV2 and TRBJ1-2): EPEVTQTPSHQVTQMGQEVILRCVPISNHLYFYWYRQILGQKVEFLVSFYNNEISEKSEIFDDQFSVERPDGSNFTLKIRSTKLEDSAMYFCASSRRGGNYGYTFGSGTRLTVV.

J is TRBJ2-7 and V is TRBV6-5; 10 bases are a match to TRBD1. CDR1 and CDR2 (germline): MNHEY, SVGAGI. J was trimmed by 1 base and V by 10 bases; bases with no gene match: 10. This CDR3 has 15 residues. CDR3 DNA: TGTGCCACCATGGCCCCGGGACAGGGGTCCTACGAGCAGTACTTC. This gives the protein CATMAPGQGSYEQYF.

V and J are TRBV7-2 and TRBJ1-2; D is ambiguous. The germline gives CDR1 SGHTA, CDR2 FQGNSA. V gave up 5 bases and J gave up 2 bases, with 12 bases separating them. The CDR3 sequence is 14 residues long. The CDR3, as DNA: TGTGCCAGCAGCCCCAGTTCCCCGAACTATGGCTACACCTTC. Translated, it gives CASSPSSPNYGYTF. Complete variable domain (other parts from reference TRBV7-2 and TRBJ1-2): GAGVSQSPSNKVTEKGKDVELRCDPISGHTALYWYRQSLGQGLEFLIYFQGNSAPDKSGLPSDRFSAERTGGSVSTLTIQRTQQEDSAVYLCASSPSSPNYGYTFGSGTRLTVV.

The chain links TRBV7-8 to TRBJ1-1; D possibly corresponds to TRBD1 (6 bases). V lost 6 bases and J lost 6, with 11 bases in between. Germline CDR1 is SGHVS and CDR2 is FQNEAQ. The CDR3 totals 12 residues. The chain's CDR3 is CASRNRAPEAFF. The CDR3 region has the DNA TGTGCCAGCAGGAACAGGGCCCCTGAAGCTTTCTTT.

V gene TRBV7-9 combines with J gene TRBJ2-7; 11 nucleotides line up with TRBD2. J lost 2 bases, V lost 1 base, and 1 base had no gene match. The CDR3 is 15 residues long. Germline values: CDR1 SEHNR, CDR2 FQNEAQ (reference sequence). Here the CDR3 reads CASSLVAGGTYEQYF. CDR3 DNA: TGTGCCAGCAGCTTAGTAGCGGGGGGGACCTACGAGCAGTACTTC.

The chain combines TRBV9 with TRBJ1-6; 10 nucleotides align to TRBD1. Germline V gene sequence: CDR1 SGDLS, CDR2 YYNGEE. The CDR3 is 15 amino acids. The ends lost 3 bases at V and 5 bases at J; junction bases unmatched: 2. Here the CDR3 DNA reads TGTGCCAGCAGCGGGACAGGGGGGGATAATTCACCCCTCCACTTT. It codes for CASSGTGGDNSPLHF.

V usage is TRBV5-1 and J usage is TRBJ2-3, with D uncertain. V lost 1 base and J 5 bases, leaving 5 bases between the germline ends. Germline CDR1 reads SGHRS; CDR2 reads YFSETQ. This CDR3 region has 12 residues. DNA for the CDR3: TGCGCCAGCAGCTTGACGGTAGATACGCAGTATTTT. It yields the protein CASSLTVDTQYF.

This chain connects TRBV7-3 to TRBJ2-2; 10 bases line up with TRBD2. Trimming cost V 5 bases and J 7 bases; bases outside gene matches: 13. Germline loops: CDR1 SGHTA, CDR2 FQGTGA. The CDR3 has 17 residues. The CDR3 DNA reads TGTGCCAGCAGCCCCCAGAGCGGGGGGGCCAGGAACGGGGAGCTGTTTTTT. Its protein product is CASSPQSGGARNGELFF.

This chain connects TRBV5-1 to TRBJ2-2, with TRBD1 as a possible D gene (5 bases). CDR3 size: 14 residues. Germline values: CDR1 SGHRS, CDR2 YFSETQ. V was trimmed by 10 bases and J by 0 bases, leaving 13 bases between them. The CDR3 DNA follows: TGCGCCGTACAGGTTTGGCCGAACACCGGGGAGCTGTTTTTT. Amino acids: CAVQVWPNTGELFF.

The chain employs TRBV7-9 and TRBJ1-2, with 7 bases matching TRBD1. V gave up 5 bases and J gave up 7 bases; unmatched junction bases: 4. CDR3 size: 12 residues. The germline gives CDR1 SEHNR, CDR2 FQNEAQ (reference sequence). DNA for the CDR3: TGTGCCAGCAGCCGCGACAGGGCTGGCTACACCTTC. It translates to CASSRDRAGYTF.

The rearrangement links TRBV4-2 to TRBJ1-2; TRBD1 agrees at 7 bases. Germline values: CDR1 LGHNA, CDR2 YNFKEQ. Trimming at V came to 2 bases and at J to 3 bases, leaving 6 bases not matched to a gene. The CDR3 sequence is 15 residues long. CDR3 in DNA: TGTGCCAGCAGCCAACTTACAGGGGCTTACTATGGCTACACCTTC. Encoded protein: CASSQLTGAYYGYTF.

The CDR3 sequence is CASSLAGASTDTQYF. The CDR3 DNA follows: TGTGCCAGCAGCCTAGCGGGGGCTAGCACAGATACGCAGTATTTT. The rearrangement uses TRBV5-4 and TRBJ2-3; 10 bases fit TRBD2. Germline values: CDR1 SGHNT, CDR2 YYREEE (reference sequence). The V segment lost 4 bases and the J segment 0 bases; nucleotides outside the gene matches: 2. This CDR3 spans 15 amino acids.